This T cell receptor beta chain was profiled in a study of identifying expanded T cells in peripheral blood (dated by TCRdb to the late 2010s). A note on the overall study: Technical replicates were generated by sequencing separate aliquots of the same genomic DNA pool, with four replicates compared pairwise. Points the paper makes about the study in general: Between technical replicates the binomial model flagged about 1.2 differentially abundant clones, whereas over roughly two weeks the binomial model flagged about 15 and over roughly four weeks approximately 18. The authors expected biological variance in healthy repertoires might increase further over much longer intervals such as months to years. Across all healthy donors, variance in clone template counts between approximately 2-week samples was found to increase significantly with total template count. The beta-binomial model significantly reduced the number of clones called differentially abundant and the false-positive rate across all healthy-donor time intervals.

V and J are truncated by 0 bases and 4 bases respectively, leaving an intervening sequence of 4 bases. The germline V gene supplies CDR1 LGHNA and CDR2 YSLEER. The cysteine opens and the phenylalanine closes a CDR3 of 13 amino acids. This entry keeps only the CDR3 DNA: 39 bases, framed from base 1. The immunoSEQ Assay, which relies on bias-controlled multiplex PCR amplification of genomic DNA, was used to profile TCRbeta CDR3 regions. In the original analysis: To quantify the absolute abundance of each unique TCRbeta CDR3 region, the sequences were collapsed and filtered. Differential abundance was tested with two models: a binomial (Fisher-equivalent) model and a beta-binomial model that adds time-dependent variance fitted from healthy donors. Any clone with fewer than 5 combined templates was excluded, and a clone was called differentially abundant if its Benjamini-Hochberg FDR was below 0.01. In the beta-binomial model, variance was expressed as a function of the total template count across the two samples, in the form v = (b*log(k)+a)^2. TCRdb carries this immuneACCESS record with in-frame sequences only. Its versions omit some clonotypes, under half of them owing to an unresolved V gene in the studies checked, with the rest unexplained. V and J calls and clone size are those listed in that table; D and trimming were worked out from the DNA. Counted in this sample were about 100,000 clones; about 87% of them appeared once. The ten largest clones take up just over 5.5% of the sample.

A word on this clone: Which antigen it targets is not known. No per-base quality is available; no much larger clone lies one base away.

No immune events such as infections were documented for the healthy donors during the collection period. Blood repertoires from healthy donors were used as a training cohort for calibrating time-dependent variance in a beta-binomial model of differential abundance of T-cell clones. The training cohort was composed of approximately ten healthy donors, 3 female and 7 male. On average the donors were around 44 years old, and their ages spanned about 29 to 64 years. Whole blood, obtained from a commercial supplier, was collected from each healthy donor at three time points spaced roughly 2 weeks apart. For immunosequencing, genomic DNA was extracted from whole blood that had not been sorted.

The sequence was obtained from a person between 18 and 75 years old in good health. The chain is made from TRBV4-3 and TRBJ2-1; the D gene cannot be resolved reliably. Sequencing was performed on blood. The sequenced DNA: TGCGCCAGCAGCCAAGAAAGGTACAATGAGCAGTTCTTC. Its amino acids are CASSQERYNEQFF.